The rows below give T cell receptor beta chains drawn from one sample of a study of blood T cell repertoires in COVID-19. Measured with immunoSEQ multiplex PCR; TCRdb has only the in-frame clones, and not every one. Among 90,000 to 150,000 clones listed, roughly 81% were seen once. Material: peripheral blood. These receptors originate from a human donor in a cohort sampled during active COVID-19. Each CDR3 is given without its conserved first and last residue. The order of the fields is V gene, J gene, clone size, CDR3 protein. The size field is filled for only some rows; it gives once, few, many or a size class.

>TRBV6-5|TRBJ2-7|.
ASSPTGTGAYEQY
>TRBV6-1|TRBJ1-5|.
ASSEAGGNQPQH
>TRBV2|TRBJ1-2|few
ASRSGGANYGYT
>TRBV7-2|TRBJ2-7|.
ASSPRLAGGPREQY
>TRBV4-1|TRBJ2-2|once
ASSYQVSGNTGELF
>TRBV7-2|TRBJ1-1|.
ASSLWTDNNPTIGPEAF
>TRBV2|TRBJ1-3|.
ASRSGTGGNTIY
>TRBV5-1|TRBJ2-3|.
ASSATGGETDTQY
>TRBV30|TRBJ1-1|.
AWSPGLGNTEAF
>TRBV7-3|TRBJ2-5|.
ASSRAGGRETQY
>TRBV4-3|TRBJ2-3|.
ASSQDGRTSSTDTQY
>TRBV12-3/TRBV12-4|TRBJ1-3|few
ASVRQGNTIY
>TRBV6-5|TRBJ2-2|once
ASSAGSTYGELF
>TRBV19|TRBJ2-7|.
ASSTWDRGLEQY
>TRBV7-2|TRBJ2-1|once
ASSLGALTYNEQF
>TRBV29-1|TRBJ1-1|.
SAGRTGQTEAF
>TRBV19|TRBJ1-2|.
ASSILRPNYGYT
>TRBV29-1|TRBJ1-2|.
SGAGQLYGYT
>TRBV11-3|TRBJ2-5|.
ASSLGRGLEETQY
>TRBV19|TRBJ2-1|.
ASSRPGQGYEQF
>TRBV27|TRBJ1-2|.
ASKKDRKYGYT